The 3 T cell receptor beta chains listed next were all sequenced from one sample in a study of T cell responses to AZD1222 COVID-19 vaccine. The repertoire was sequenced with immunoSEQ multiplex PCR; TCRdb's copy has only in-frame clones and lacks some. The data contain 25,000 to 35,000 clones, roughly nine tenths of them singletons. Source: peripheral blood, taken on day 0 of AZD1222 vaccination. Receptors originate from an adult in good health.

This chain uses TRBV10-3 with TRBJ1-5; no definite D call. The CDR3 has 15 amino acids. Deletions cut 2 bases from V and 6 bases from J, with 14 bases between. CDR1 and CDR2 (germline): ENHRY, SYGVKD. The CDR3 loop is CAISEADTFGQPQHF. CDR3 sequence (DNA): TGTGCCATCAGTGAGGCGGATACGTTCGGTCAGCCCCAGCATTTT.

V usage is TRBV4-3 and J usage is TRBJ2-7; possibly TRBD1 for D (5 bases). The germline CDR1 and CDR2 sequences are LGHNA and YSLEER. The germline V and J ends were trimmed by 0 bases and 1 base, with 10 bases remaining between them. The CDR3 consists of 15 residues. CDR3 sequence (DNA): TGCGCCAGCAGCCAAGATCCAGCAGGGTCCTACGAGCAGTACTTC. Encoded protein: CASSQDPAGSYEQYF.

The J gene is TRBJ1-1, the V gene TRBV28; no clear D gene. V was cut by 5 bases and J by 0 bases, with 7 bases left in between. The CDR3 covers 13 residues. Germline values: CDR1 MDHEN, CDR2 SYDVKM. CDR3 DNA sequence: TGTGCCAGCAGTGAGATAGTGAACACTGAAGCTTTCTTT. Its translation is CASSEIVNTEAFF.